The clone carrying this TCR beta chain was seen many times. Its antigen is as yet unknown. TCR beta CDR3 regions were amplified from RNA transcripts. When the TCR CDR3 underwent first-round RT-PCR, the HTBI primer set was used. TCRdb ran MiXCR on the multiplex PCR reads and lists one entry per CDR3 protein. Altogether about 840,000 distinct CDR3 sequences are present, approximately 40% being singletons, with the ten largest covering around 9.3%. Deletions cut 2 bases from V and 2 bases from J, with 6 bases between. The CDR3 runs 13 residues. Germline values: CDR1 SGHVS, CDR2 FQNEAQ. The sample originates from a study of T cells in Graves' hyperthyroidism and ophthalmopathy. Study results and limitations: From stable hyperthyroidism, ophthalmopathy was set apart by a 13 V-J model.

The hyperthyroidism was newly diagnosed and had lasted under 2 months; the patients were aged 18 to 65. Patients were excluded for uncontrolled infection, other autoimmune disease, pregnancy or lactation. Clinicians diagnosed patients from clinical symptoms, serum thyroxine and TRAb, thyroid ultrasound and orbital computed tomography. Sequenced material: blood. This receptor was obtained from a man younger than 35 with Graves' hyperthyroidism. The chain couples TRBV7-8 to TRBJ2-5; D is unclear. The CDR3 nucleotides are TGTGCCAGCAGCTTACTCCCACAAGAGACCCAGTACTTC. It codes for CASSLLPQETQYF.